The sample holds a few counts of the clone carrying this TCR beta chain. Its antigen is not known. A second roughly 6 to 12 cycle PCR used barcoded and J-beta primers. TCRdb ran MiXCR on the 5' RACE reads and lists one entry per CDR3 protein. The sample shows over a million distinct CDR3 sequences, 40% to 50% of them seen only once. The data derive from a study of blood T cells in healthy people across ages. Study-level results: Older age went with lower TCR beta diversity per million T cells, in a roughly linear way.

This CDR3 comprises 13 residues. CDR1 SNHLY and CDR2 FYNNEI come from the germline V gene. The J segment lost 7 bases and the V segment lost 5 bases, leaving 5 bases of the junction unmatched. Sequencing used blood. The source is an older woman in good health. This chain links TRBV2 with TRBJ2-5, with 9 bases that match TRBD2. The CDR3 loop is CASSSGTSWTQYF. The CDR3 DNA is TGTGCCAGCAGTTCCGGGACTAGCTGGACCCAGTACTTC.